The next 14 T cell receptor beta chains were all read from a single sample in a study of siplizumab effects on memory and regulatory T cells. Assay used: immunoSEQ multiplex PCR; TCRdb lists only in-frame clones, some missing. The data show about 120,000 clones, roughly 95% seen once. The source material was non-Treg CD4+ T cells sorted from blood. These receptors originate from a human donor in good health.

V usage is TRBV7-2 and J usage is TRBJ1-5; D is ambiguous. CDR1 and CDR2 from the germline V gene are SGHTA and FQGNSA. CDR3 length equals 14 residues. Trimming pared 1 base from V and 6 bases from J, leaving 10 bases between. CDR3 residues: CASSLVGPPQPQHF. DNA of the CDR3: TGTGCCAGCAGCTTAGTAGGTCCGCCTCAGCCCCAGCATTTT. The whole variable domain, remainder taken from reference TRBV7-2 and TRBJ1-5, is GAGVSQSPSNKVTEKGKDVELRCDPISGHTALYWYRQSLGQGLEFLIYFQGNSAPDKSGLPSDRFSAERTGGSVSTLTIQRTQQEDSAVYLCASSLVGPPQPQHFGDGTRLSIL.

J is TRBJ1-2 and V is TRBV7-2; D uncertain. Germline values: CDR1 SGHTA, CDR2 FQGNSA. This CDR3 is built from 15 residues. The V end lost 0 bases, the J end lost 2 bases, and 10 bases lay between the germline ends. The CDR3 spells CASSLAPLENYGYTF. The CDR3 DNA sequence: TGTGCCAGCAGCTTAGCGCCCCTGGAAAACTATGGCTACACCTTC.

CDR3 in DNA: TGCGCCAGCACCGACCCCCTTACTCGCACAGATACGCAGTATTTT. It specifies CASTDPLTRTDTQYF. The V and J genes are TRBV5-1 and TRBJ2-3, with D uncertain. CDR1 and CDR2 from the germline V gene are SGHRS and YFSETQ. V was shortened by 6 bases and J by 1 base, with 15 bases between the two germline ends. The CDR3 length is 15 residues.

In its sample, this clone was seen once. The rearrangement joins TRBV6-6 to TRBJ2-2, with D unclear. The germline V gene has CDR1 MNHNY and CDR2 SVGAGI (reference sequence). The CDR3 runs 11 residues. V gave up 5 bases and J gave up 2 bases, with 0 bases separating them. The CDR3 loop reads CASSNTGELFF. CDR3 DNA: TGTGCCAGCAGTAACACCGGGGAGCTGTTTTTT.

The chain has TRBV27 and TRBJ1-6; no reliable D call. V lost 3 bases and J lost 0, with 9 bases in between. The CDR3 has 16 amino acids. The germline V gene encodes CDR1 MNHEY and CDR2 SMNVEV (reference sequence). Written as DNA, the CDR3 is TGTGCCAGCAGTTTGACATCCGTCTCCTATAATTCACCCCTCCACTTT. This codes for CASSLTSVSYNSPLHF.

The V call is TRBV6-1, the J call TRBJ2-1; a possible D gene is TRBD2 (6 bases). The germline CDR1 and CDR2 sequences are MNHNS and SASEGT. This CDR3 spans 16 amino acids. Deletions cut 2 bases from V and 2 bases from J, with 13 bases between. The CDR3 sequence is CASSELGWGAYNEQFF. The DNA of the CDR3 is TGTGCCAGCAGTGAACTCGGGTGGGGGGCCTACAATGAGCAGTTCTTC.

The chain has TRBV27 and TRBJ1-6, with 12 positions matching TRBD1. The V gene's germline CDR1 is MNHEY and CDR2 SMNVEV (reference sequence). The CDR3 covers 16 residues. V was clipped by 5 bases and J by 14 bases; unmatched bases: 13. The CDR3 nucleotides read TGTGCCAGCAGTCCGGTCAGGGACAGGGGGCGCGTCACCCTCCACTTT. Protein product: CASSPVRDRGRVTLHF.

The chain couples TRBV7-9 to TRBJ2-5; TRBD1 agrees at 8 bases. The germline CDR1 and CDR2 sequences are SEHNR and FQNEAQ (reference sequence). This CDR3 spans 14 amino acids. Trimming removed 5 bases from V and 2 bases from J; junction bases left unmatched: 4. The CDR3 region has the DNA TGTGCCAGCAGCCCACGGACAGGGCAAGAGACCCAGTACTTC. It yields the protein CASSPRTGQETQYF. The full variable domain, its missing parts supplied by reference TRBV7-9 and TRBJ2-5, is DTGVSQNPRHKITKRGQNVTFRCDPISEHNRLYWYRQTLGQGPEFLTYFQNEAQLEKSRLLSDRFSAERPKGSFSTLEIQRTEQGDSAMYLCASSPRTGQETQYFGPGTRLLVL.

This chain connects TRBV11-2 to TRBJ1-1; no clear D. Germline V lookup: CDR1 SGHAT, CDR2 FQNNGV. CDR3 length: 14 residues. Trimming cost V 1 base and J 2 bases, with 8 bases left between them. CDR3 DNA: TGTGCCAGCAGCTTAGGTATCAGAAACACTGAAGCTTTCTTT. This sequence encodes CASSLGIRNTEAFF.

This chain connects TRBV7-6 to TRBJ2-7; D uncertain. Between the trimmed V and J ends, which lost 1 base and 0 bases, there was a span of 7 bases. The CDR3 runs 14 residues. Germline lookup yields CDR1 SGHVS and CDR2 FNYEAQ. CDR3 in amino acids: CASSLGADSYEQYF. The CDR3 DNA reads TGTGCCAGCAGCTTAGGGGCGGACTCCTACGAGCAGTACTTC.

This chain connects TRBV10-3 to TRBJ2-1; D is possibly TRBD2 (6 bases). Trimming stripped 0 bases from V and 9 bases from J, with 9 bases between. The CDR3 extends over 13 amino acids. Germline CDR1 ENHRY, CDR2 SYGVKD. CDR3 amino acids: CAISESIGSEQFF. The DNA for the CDR3 is TGTGCCATCAGTGAGTCGATCGGGAGTGAGCAGTTCTTC.

The chain combines TRBV5-1 with TRBJ2-5, with D uncertain. V shed 0 bases and J shed 5 bases, with 8 bases lying between them. CDR3 length equals 13 residues. Per germline, CDR1 SGHRS and CDR2 YFSETQ. The CDR3 coding sequence is TGCGCCAGCAGCTTGGCGGCGGATGAGACCCAGTACTTC. It codes for CASSLAADETQYF.

V gene TRBV6-4 combines with J gene TRBJ2-7; weak D call: TRBD2 (6 bases). V lost 0 bases to trimming and J lost 6 bases, with 24 bases between them. Germline-derived CDR1 and CDR2 are MRHNA and SNTAGT. This CDR3 comprises 18 residues. CDR3 sequence: CASSDSNPRGRKVGEQYF. In DNA, the CDR3 is TGTGCCAGCAGTGACTCTAACCCTCGTGGGAGGAAAGTGGGCGAGCAGTACTTC.

The V gene is TRBV28, the J gene TRBJ2-7, with no clear D. The length of the CDR3 is 15 residues. CDR1 is MDHEN, CDR2 SYDVKM, per germline. Trimming stripped 5 bases from V and 0 bases from J, with 14 bases between. The DNA of the CDR3 is TGTGCCAGCAGTCCCTTTACCGTATCCTCCTACGAGCAGTACTTC. Amino acid sequence: CASSPFTVSSYEQYF. Filled out from reference TRBV28 and TRBJ2-7, the complete variable domain reads DVKVTQSSRYLVKRTGEKVFLECVQDMDHENMFWYRQDPGLGLRLIYFSYDVKMKEKGDIPEGYSVSREKKERFSLILESASTNQTSMYLCASSPFTVSSYEQYFGPGTRLTVT.